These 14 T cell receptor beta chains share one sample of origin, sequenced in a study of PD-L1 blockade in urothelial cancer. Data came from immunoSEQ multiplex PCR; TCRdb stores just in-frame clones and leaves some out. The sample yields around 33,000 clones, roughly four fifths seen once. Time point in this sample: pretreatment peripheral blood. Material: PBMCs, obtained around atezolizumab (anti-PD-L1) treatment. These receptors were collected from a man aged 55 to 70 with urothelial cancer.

CDR3 sequence (DNA): TGTGCCAGTAGTATAGTGGGGAGGGGCACAGATACGCAGTATTTT. Translating it yields CASSIVGRGTDTQYF. The V call is TRBV19, the J call TRBJ2-3; 7 positions agree with TRBD2. The germline CDR1 and CDR2 sequences are LNHDA and SQIVND (reference sequence). The CDR3 covers 15 residues. The junction had 2 bases not matched to a gene; V was cut back by 1 base and J by 1 base.

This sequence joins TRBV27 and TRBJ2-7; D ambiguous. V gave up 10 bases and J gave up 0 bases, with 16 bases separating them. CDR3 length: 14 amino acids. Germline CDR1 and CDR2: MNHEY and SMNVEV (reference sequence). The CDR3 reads CAIFYEQCSYEQYF. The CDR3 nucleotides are TGTGCCATTTTTTATGAACAGTGCTCCTACGAGCAGTACTTC.

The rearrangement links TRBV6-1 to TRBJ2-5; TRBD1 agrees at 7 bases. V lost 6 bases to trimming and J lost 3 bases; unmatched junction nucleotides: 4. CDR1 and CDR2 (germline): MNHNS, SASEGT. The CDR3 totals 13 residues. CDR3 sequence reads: CASRDRVEETQYF. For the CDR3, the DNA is TGTGCCAGCAGAGACAGGGTGGAAGAGACCCAGTACTTC.

The CDR3 is CASSLDRVQEGTEAFF. The CDR3 DNA sequence: TGTGCCAGCAGCCTAGACAGGGTGCAAGAGGGCACTGAAGCTTTCTTT. The chain carries TRBV28 and TRBJ1-1; TRBD1 aligns across 7 bases. The J segment lost 4 bases and the V segment lost 6 bases, leaving 14 bases of the junction unmatched. Germline V lookup: CDR1 MDHEN, CDR2 SYDVKM. The CDR3 totals 16 residues.

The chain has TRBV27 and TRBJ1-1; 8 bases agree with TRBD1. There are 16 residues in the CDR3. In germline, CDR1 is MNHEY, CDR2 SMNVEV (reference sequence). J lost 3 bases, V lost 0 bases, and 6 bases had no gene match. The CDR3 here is CASSLSRGLRYTEAFF. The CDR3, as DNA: TGTGCCAGCAGTTTATCCAGGGGGCTAAGGTACACTGAAGCTTTCTTT.

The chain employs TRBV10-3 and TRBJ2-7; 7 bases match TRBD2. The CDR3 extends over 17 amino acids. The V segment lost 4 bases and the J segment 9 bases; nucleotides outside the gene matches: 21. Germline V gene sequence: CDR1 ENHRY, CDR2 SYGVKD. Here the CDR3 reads CAISVTSGSGGSDRQYF. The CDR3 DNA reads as TGTGCCATCAGTGTAACGTCGGGGTCGGGGGGTTCCGATCGGCAGTACTTC.

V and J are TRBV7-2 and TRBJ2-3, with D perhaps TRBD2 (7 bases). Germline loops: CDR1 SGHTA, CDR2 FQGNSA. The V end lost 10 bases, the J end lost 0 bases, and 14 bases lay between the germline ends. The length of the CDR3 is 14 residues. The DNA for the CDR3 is TGTGCCATAAAGGGGGGGCCTAGCACAGATACGCAGTATTTT. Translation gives CAIKGGPSTDTQYF.

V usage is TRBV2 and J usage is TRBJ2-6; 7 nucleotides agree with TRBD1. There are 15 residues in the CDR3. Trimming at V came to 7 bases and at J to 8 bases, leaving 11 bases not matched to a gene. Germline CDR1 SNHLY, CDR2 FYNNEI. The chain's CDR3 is CASMPRTGPSNVLTF. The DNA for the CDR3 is TGTGCCAGCATGCCCAGGACAGGACCTTCCAACGTCCTGACTTTC.

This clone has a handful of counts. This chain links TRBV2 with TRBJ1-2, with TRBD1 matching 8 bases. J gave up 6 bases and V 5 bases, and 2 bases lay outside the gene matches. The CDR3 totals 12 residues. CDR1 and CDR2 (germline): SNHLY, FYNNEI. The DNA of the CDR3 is TGTGCCAGCAGTAAGGACAGGGATGGCTACACCTTC. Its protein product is CASSKDRDGYTF.

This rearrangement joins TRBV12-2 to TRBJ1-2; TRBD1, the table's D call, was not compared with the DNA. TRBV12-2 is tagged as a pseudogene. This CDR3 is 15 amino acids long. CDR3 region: CASRSRPWASYGYTF. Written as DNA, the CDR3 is TGTGCAAGTCGCTCCCGGCCGTGGGCGAGTTATGGCTACACCTTC.

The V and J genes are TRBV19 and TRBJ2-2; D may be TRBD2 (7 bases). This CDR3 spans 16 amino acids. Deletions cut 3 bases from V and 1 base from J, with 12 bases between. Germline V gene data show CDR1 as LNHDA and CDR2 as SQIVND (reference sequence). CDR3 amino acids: CASSIPGGVNTGELFF. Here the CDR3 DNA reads TGTGCCAGTAGTATCCCGGGGGGCGTGAACACCGGGGAGCTGTTTTTT.

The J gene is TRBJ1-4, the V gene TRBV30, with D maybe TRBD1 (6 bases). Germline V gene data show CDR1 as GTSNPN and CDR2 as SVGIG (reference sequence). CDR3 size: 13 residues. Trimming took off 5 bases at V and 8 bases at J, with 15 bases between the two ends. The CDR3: CAWAQGFREKLFF. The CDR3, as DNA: TGTGCCTGGGCGCAGGGGTTTCGGGAAAAACTGTTTTTT.

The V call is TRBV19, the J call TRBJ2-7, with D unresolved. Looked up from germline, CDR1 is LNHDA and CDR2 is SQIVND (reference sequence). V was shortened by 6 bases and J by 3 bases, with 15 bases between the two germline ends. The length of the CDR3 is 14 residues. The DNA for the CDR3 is TGTGCCAGTAGAAGGAATGGGCTGAGCTACGAGCAGTACTTC. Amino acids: CASRRNGLSYEQYF.

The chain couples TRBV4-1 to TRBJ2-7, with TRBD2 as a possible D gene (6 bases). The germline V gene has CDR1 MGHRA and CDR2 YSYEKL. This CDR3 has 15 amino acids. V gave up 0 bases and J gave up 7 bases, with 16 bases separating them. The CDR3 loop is CASSQEGGGQWEQYF. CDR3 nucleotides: TGCGCCAGCAGCCAAGAGGGGGGTGGACAATGGGAGCAGTACTTC.